Below, 14 T cell receptor beta chains from the same sample are listed, as sequenced in a study of blood T cell repertoires in COVID-19. Sequencing was performed with immunoSEQ multiplex PCR; in TCRdb, only in-frame clones are kept and a portion is missing. The sample has some 88,000 clones, more than 75% seen once; the top ten hold 13% to 15%. Input material: peripheral blood. The receptors were sampled from a woman between 65 and 79 years old with acute or convalescent COVID-19.

The V gene is TRBV7-2, the J gene TRBJ1-2, with D perhaps TRBD1 (5 bases). The length of the CDR3 is 15 residues. CDR1 SGHTA and CDR2 FQGNSA come from the germline V gene. Trimming stripped 0 bases from V and 3 bases from J, with 11 bases between. CDR3 bases: TGTGCCAGCAGCTTAGCGATTCAGGGCCACTATGGCTACACCTTC. Translation: CASSLAIQGHYGYTF.

This clone was counted between two and nine times. The V and J genes are TRBV18 and TRBJ1-6; TRBD1 might be the D (5 bases). Trimming removed 1 base at V and 8 bases at J, with 12 bases between. CDR3 length equals 15 residues. Germline V gene lookup returns CDR1 KGHSH and CDR2 LQKENI. In nucleotides, the CDR3 is TGTGCCAGCTCACCACTTCAGGGAAAGGATTCACCCCTCCACTTT. Translation: CASSPLQGKDSPLHF.

The chain couples TRBV28 to TRBJ2-1; tentative D call: TRBD2 (5 bases). V lost 4 bases and J lost 6, with 22 bases in between. Germline CDR1 MDHEN, CDR2 SYDVKM. This CDR3 region has 17 residues. This CDR3 reads CASSSYSPSWFGNEQFF. In DNA, the CDR3 is TGTGCCAGCAGTTCCTACTCCCCTAGCTGGTTCGGCAATGAGCAGTTCTTC.

This sequence joins TRBV7-2 and TRBJ1-1; 7 positions agree with TRBD1. Germline V CDR1 and CDR2: SGHTA, FQGNSA. The ends lost 5 bases at V and 4 bases at J; junction bases unmatched: 10. The CDR3 covers 15 residues. CDR3 sequence: CASSPDGNRGTEAFF. For the CDR3, the DNA is TGTGCCAGCAGCCCTGACGGTAACAGGGGCACTGAAGCTTTCTTT.

For the CDR3, the DNA is TGTGCCAGCAGCCAGGGCCAGGGCCTGAACTCTGGAAACACCATATATTTT. It codes for CASSQGQGLNSGNTIYF. The V call is TRBV14, the J call TRBJ1-3; possible D gene TRBD1, 5 bases. The germline V gene has CDR1 SGHDN and CDR2 FVKESK. The CDR3 extends over 17 amino acids. Between the trimmed V and J ends, which lost 3 bases and 0 bases, there was a span of 15 bases.

The CDR3 DNA reads as TGTGCCAGCAGTTTCCTCTGGGGGCGGGAGGAGGTCACAGATACGCAGTATTTT. Translating it yields CASSFLWGREEVTDTQYF. The rearrangement links TRBV27 to TRBJ2-3; 8 bases match TRBD2. Germline V gene sequence: CDR1 MNHEY, CDR2 SMNVEV (reference sequence). This CDR3 is 18 amino acids long. V dropped 3 bases and J dropped 2; count of bases not matched to a gene: 13.

This chain connects TRBV27 to TRBJ2-5; 8 bases agree with TRBD2. Germline CDR1 and CDR2: MNHEY and SMNVEV (reference sequence). V lost 3 bases and J lost 0; bases outside the gene matches: 3. This CDR3 has 15 amino acids. The CDR3 DNA sequence: TGTGCCAGCAGTTTTGGCGGGGGGTACCAAGAGACCCAGTACTTC. Its protein is CASSFGGGYQETQYF.

This clone has a single count. The gene calls are TRBV28 and TRBJ2-4, with TRBD2 matching over 7 bases. V lost 9 bases, J lost 6 bases, and 8 bases stayed unmatched. Per the germline V gene, CDR1 is MDHEN and CDR2 is SYDVKM. This CDR3 comprises 13 residues. The CDR3 loop is CASLKRGGNIQYF. CDR3 in DNA: TGTGCCAGTTTAAAGCGGGGAGGAAACATTCAGTACTTC. The whole variable domain, filled in from reference TRBV28 and TRBJ2-4, reads DVKVTQSSRYLVKRTGEKVFLECVQDMDHENMFWYRQDPGLGLRLIYFSYDVKMKEKGDIPEGYSVSREKKERFSLILESASTNQTSMYLCASLKRGGNIQYFGAGTRLSVL.

The chain recombines TRBV6-5 with TRBJ1-1, with D possibly TRBD1 on 6 matching bases. Germline loops: CDR1 MNHEY, CDR2 SVGAGI. This CDR3 region has 14 residues. V was trimmed by 8 bases and J by 5 bases, leaving 18 bases between them. The CDR3 nucleotides are TGTGCCAGCGCGGTTACAGGGACGTCGACTGAAGCTTTCTTT. It is translated as CASAVTGTSTEAFF.

The CDR3 spells CASSPPQGANYGYTF. Written as DNA, the CDR3 is TGTGCCAGCAGTCCCCCACAGGGAGCTAACTATGGCTACACCTTC. The chain couples TRBV28 to TRBJ1-2, with D possibly TRBD1 on 6 matching bases. V was clipped by 5 bases and J by 0 bases, with 13 bases between them. Germline values: CDR1 MDHEN, CDR2 SYDVKM. This CDR3 has 15 residues.

The chain recombines TRBV21-1 with TRBJ1-1; the D call TRBD1 from the table was never checked on the DNA. TRBV21-1 constitutes a pseudogene. The CDR3 length is 15 residues. In DNA, the CDR3 is TGTGCCAGCGGCAAAGAGGACAGGGTACACACTGAAGCTTTCTTT. This codes for CASGKEDRVHTEAFF.

This chain connects TRBV27 to TRBJ2-7; 7 bases match TRBD1. Unmatched junction bases numbered 15, after V lost 9 bases and J lost 1 base. This CDR3 spans 16 amino acids. From germline, CDR1 is MNHEY and CDR2 SMNVEV (reference sequence). The CDR3 reads CARIVTGVSGSYEQYV. CDR3 nucleotide sequence: TGTGCCAGAATCGTAACAGGGGTTTCGGGGTCCTACGAGCAGTACGTC.

V is TRBV18 and J is TRBJ1-5, with no clear D. This CDR3 contains 13 residues. CDR1 is KGHSH and CDR2 is LQKENI in the germline V gene. V was clipped by 2 bases and J by 13 bases, with 15 bases between them. The CDR3 sequence is CASSPRAAVAQHF. Written as DNA, the CDR3 is TGTGCCAGCTCACCAAGGGCGGCAGTAGCGCAGCATTTT. The whole variable domain, filled in from reference TRBV18 and TRBJ1-5, reads NAGVMQNPRHLVRRRGQEARLRCSPMKGHSHVYWYRQLPEEGLKFMVYLQKENIIDESGMPKERFSAEFPKEGPSILRIQQVVRGDSAAYFCASSPRAAVAQHFGDGTRLSIL.

J is TRBJ1-3 and V is TRBV14, with D hard to call. Germline assignment: CDR1 SGHDN and CDR2 FVKESK. The CDR3 runs to 15 residues. V gave up 4 bases and J gave up 4 bases, with 14 bases separating them. The CDR3 DNA follows: TGTGCCAGCAGCCTCGACGGGTGGAAAGGAAACACCATATATTTT. As protein: CASSLDGWKGNTIYF.